A selection of T cell receptor beta chains follows, all from one sample in a study of blood T cell repertoires in COVID-19. Sequencing used immunoSEQ multiplex PCR; TCRdb keeps in-frame clones, though not all of them. This table holds fewer than 250,000 clones, 86% found once. Sample: PBMCs or T cells enriched from blood (not recorded which). These receptors were collected from a woman between 50 and 59 years old who had recovered from COVID-19. The CDR3 runs from the conserved cysteine through the conserved F or W. D genes are given only for firm matches. Clone size is shown for a subset of rows, as once, few, many or a class of expanded clone.

D gene | J gene | clone size | V gene | CDR3 DNA | CDR3 protein
TRBD1 | TRBJ1-3 | . | TRBV7-8 | TGTGCCAGCAGCAGAGGGACAGCCTCTGGAAACACCATATATTTT | CASSRGTASGNTIYF
TRBD2 | TRBJ2-3 | . | TRBV11-3 | TGTGCCAGCAGCTTTTTTTTCGGGGGGGAATTAAATACAGATACGCAGTATTTT | CASSFFFGGELNTDTQYF
. | TRBJ1-4 | . | TRBV7-2 | TGTGCCAGCAGCTTTATCTGGGGAGTCGACGAAAAACTGTTTTTT | CASSFIWGVDEKLFF
. | TRBJ2-5 | few | TRBV7-8 | TGTGCCAGCAGCTTAGCGCACGGATACCTGGGAGGGACCCAGTACTTC | CASSLAHGYLGGTQYF
. | TRBJ2-7 | . | TRBV20-1 | TGCAGTGCTAGTTGGGCGAACTACGAGCAGTACTTC | CSASWANYEQYF
. | TRBJ2-6 | . | TRBV27 | TGTGCCAGCGGGCAGGGTTCCGGGGCCAACGTCCTGACTTTC | CASGQGSGANVLTF
TRBD1 | TRBJ2-1 | few | TRBV2 | TGTGCCAGCAGCCGGGACAGGGGGGTAAATGAGCAGTTCTTC | CASSRDRGVNEQFF
. | TRBJ2-6 | . | TRBV4-1 | TGCGCCAGCAGCCGCGGGACAGTCGTCTCTGGGGCCAACGTCCTGACTTTC | CASSRGTVVSGANVLTF
. | TRBJ1-1 | . | TRBV28 | TGTGCCAGCAGTTCCCAGGTGAACACTGAAGCTTTCTTT | CASSSQVNTEAFF
TRBD1 | TRBJ2-2 | . | TRBV5-1 | TGCGCCAGCAGCCCCCGGACAGGGCTGTTCGCGAACACCGGGGAGCTGTTTTTT | CASSPRTGLFANTGELFF
TRBD1 | TRBJ1-6 | . | TRBV5-4 | TGTGCCAGCAGGGCCACAGGGGTGAATTCACCCCTCCACTTT | CASRATGVNSPLHF
. | TRBJ2-7 | . | TRBV6-2/TRBV6-3 | TGTGCCAGCAGTTACTCGTGGTTGCAGCAAAGGGGGTACGAGCAGTACTTC | CASSYSWLQQRGYEQYF
. | TRBJ1-4 | . | TRBV4-1 | TGCGCCAGCAGCCAAGATGGAAGGGGAATGTGGAAACTGTTTTTT | CASSQDGRGMWKLFF
TRBD1 | TRBJ1-2 | . | TRBV6-5 | TGTGCCAGCAGTTACTCCGAGGGGGCGAAAACCTTC | CASSYSEGAKTF
TRBD1 | TRBJ2-2 | . | TRBV6-5 | TGTGCCAGCACTCGGACAGGGCGGGTCGGGGAGCTGTTTTTT | CASTRTGRVGELFF
TRBD1 | TRBJ1-1 | . | TRBV7-9 | TGTGCCAGCAGCCCCGGACAGGGTAACACTGAAGCTTTCTTT | CASSPGQGNTEAFF
TRBD1 | TRBJ2-3 | . | TRBV27 | TGTGCCAGCAGTCCCGGGACAGGAATGGCAGATACGCAGTATTTT | CASSPGTGMADTQYF
. | TRBJ2-3 | . | TRBV5-6 | TGTGCCAGCCGATACGGTACTGCAGATACGCAGTATTTT | CASRYGTADTQYF
TRBD1 | TRBJ2-2 | . | TRBV4-1 | TGCGCCAGCACCCCCTTGGGGACAGGGGTTCCCGGGGAGCTGTTTTTT | CASTPLGTGVPGELFF
TRBD1 | TRBJ1-3 | once | TRBV28 | TGTGCCAGCAGTTTACCGGGACAGGTCGTCTCTGGAAACACCATATATTTT | CASSLPGQVVSGNTIYF
. | TRBJ1-3 | . | TRBV4-1 | TGCGCCAGCAGCCAAGAGGATCCGACAGCCTATTCTGGAAACACCATATATTTT | CASSQEDPTAYSGNTIYF
TRBD1 | TRBJ1-1 | . | TRBV28 | TGTGCCAGCAGTCCAGGGGGGATCGGCATTGAAGCTTTCTTT | CASSPGGIGIEAFF
. | TRBJ2-7 | . | TRBV27 | TGTGCCAGCAGTTCTGGGCCGTACTCCTACGAGCAGTACTTC | CASSSGPYSYEQYF
TRBD2 | TRBJ2-7 | . | TRBV11-1 | TGTGCCAGCAGCTTAGCGATAATCGGGGGGTCCTACGAGCAGTACTTC | CASSLAIIGGSYEQYF
. | TRBJ2-1 | . | TRBV11-3 | TGTGCCAGCAGCTTGGTCTCCGCGGGCGAGCAGTTCTTC | CASSLVSAGEQFF
. | TRBJ1-1 | few | TRBV4-2 | TGTGCCAGCAGCCAAGTGGGACACGGAAACACTGAAGCTTTCTTT | CASSQVGHGNTEAFF
. | TRBJ2-7 | . | TRBV14 | TGTGCCAGCAGCCAAGGAGGATGGGAGCAGTACTTC | CASSQGGWEQYF
TRBD1 | TRBJ2-3 | . | TRBV12-5 | TGTGCTAGTGGTTTGGGCGCGGGGACAGGGAGAACAGATACGCAGTATTTT | CASGLGAGTGRTDTQYF
. | TRBJ2-7 | . | TRBV27 | TGTGCCAGCAGTGTCCTACAGGGGGGGAACGAGCAGTACTTC | CASSVLQGGNEQYF
TRBD2 | TRBJ2-1 | . | TRBV11-2 | TGTGCCAGCAGCCCCGGACTAGCGGACTCCTACAATGAGCAGTTCTTC | CASSPGLADSYNEQFF
TRBD1 | TRBJ1-5 | once | TRBV2 | TGTGCCAGCAGTACCTACGGACAGGGTGGCAATCAGCCCCAGCATTTT | CASSTYGQGGNQPQHF
. | TRBJ2-1 | . | TRBV6-2/TRBV6-3 | TGTGCCAGCAGTAAGGCTAGAATACCGACCTACAATGAGCAGTTCTTC | CASSKARIPTYNEQFF
TRBD1 | TRBJ1-5 | . | TRBV30 | TGTGCCTGGAGTGCATCTCCGGGACAGAGCAATCAGCCCCAGCATTTT | CAWSASPGQSNQPQHF
TRBD2 | TRBJ2-7 | once | TRBV29-1 | TGCAGCGTTGCAGGGCTAGCGGGAGGGCGGACCTACGAGCAGTACTTC | CSVAGLAGGRTYEQYF
TRBD1 | TRBJ1-5 | . | TRBV19 | TGTGCCAGTAGTACAATGGACAGGATACATCAGCCCCAGCATTTT | CASSTMDRIHQPQHF